This T cell receptor (beta chain) was sequenced for a study of T-cell reconstitution after alpha-beta-depleted transplantation in children. Preparation of the TCRbeta library used unique molecular identifiers. Via MiXCR, TCRdb re-called the PCR reads, giving one row per CDR3 protein. The table includes 440,000 or so distinct CDR3 sequences, about 40% detected once. This CDR3 has 15 residues. Germline V lookup: CDR1 KGHSH, CDR2 LQKENI. With 4 bases clipped from V and 5 bases from J, the junction kept 8 bases outside the gene matches. This sequence joins TRBV18 and TRBJ2-7, with 10 bases aligning to TRBD1. This material consisted of PBMCs, taken before TCRalphabeta/CD19-depleted stem cell transplant. The TCR sequence derives from a girl aged 2 to 9 with aplastic anemia, due to receive a stem cell transplant. The CDR3 region is CASSHPGQGFHEQYF. The CDR3 nucleotides are TGTGCCAGCTCACATCCGGGACAGGGGTTTCACGAGCAGTACTTC.